Shown below are 10 T cell receptor beta chains from a single sample sequenced in a study of tumor and adjacent non-tumor tissue in lung cancer. The library came from three nested PCR rounds adapted from ARM-PCR protocols. A single record per CDR3 protein comes from TCRdb applying MiXCR to the multiplex PCR reads. The sample carries about 50,000 distinct CDR3 sequences, 60% to 80% recorded once. RNA was extracted from bulk tissue without any cell sorting. This non-tumor lung sample came from over 3 cm beyond the tumor edge. Material: distant non-tumor lung tissue. These receptors all come from a woman between 55 and 75 years old with non-small cell lung cancer.

For this clonotype: In this CDR3 the conserved last residue, phenylalanine or tryptophan, is missing, so a read error is likely. This chain uses TRBV29-1 with TRBJ2-7; D may be TRBD1 (5 bases). Germline CDR1 reads SQVTM; CDR2 reads ANQGSEA. The CDR3 is made up of 12 amino acids. The CDR3 DNA follows: TGCAGCGTTGAAGGACAGACCTACGACCAGTACCTC. As protein: CSVEGQTYDQYL.

Of note for this clonotype: A much larger clone differs from this one at a single base, so this may be a read error. The CDR3 ends on some other residue instead of the conserved phenylalanine or tryptophan, so this is likely a read error. This chain joins TRBV11-2 and TRBJ2-7, with 12 bases matching TRBD1. This CDR3 has 15 residues. The V gene's germline CDR1 is SGHAT and CDR2 FQNNGV. V dropped 1 base and J dropped 9; count of bases not matched to a gene: 7. Here the CDR3 DNA reads TGTGCCAGCAGCTTAGCTGGGGGACAGGGGGCGTCGCAGTACTTA. This translates into CASSLAGGQGASQYL.

Worth noting for this clonotype: One junction end does not reproduce the germline sequence, and a read error may be involved. Here the CDR3 DNA reads TGTACCAGCGGCCTAGACGGGTACTCTGAAGCTTTCTTT. It is translated as CTSGLDGYSEAFF. The chain is built from TRBV11-2 and TRBJ1-1; D is undetermined. The CDR3 consists of 13 residues. CDR1 is SGHAT and CDR2 is FQNNGV in the germline V gene. Full variable domain (remainder filled in from reference TRBV11-2 and TRBJ1-1): EAGVAQSPRYKIIEKRQSVAFWCNPISGHATLYWYQQILGQGPKLLIQFQNNGVVDDSQLPKDRFSAERLKGVDSTLKIQPAKLEDSAVYLCTSGLDGYSEAFFGQGTRLTVV.

About this clonotype itself: At one end the junction does not follow the germline gene, possibly because of a read error. This CDR3 is CTSSYAGTGLSTEAFF. Written as DNA, the CDR3 is TGTACCAGCAGTTACGCCGGGACAGGGCTTAGCACTGAAGCTTTCTTT. The chain links TRBV6-2 or TRBV6-3 to TRBJ1-1, with 9 bases identical to TRBD1. Germline CDR1 and CDR2: MNHEY and SVGEGT. This CDR3 is 16 amino acids long.

V usage is TRBV11-2 and J usage is TRBJ1-1; D is unresolved. This CDR3 comprises 13 residues. Trimming pared 5 bases from V and 5 bases from J, leaving 12 bases between. Germline V lookup: CDR1 SGHAT, CDR2 FQNNGV. The CDR3 DNA reads TGTGCCAGCAGCCTGGACGGGCATACTGAAGCTTTCTTT. Amino acid sequence: CASSLDGHTEAFF.

Concerning this clonotype: The junction does not match germline at one end; this may be a read error. The J gene is TRBJ2-7, the V gene TRBV6-2 or TRBV6-3; D is perhaps TRBD2 (5 bases). The CDR3 has 14 amino acids. Germline V gene data show CDR1 as MNHEY and CDR2 as SVGEGT. This CDR3 is CASKAAGRLLEHYF. The CDR3 nucleotides are TGTGCCAGCAAGGCTGCGGGCCGTCTCCTTGAGCATTACTTC.

Comments on this clonotype: The junction shows a germline mismatch at one end, possibly a read error. The chain joins TRBV20-1 to TRBJ2-1, with TRBD2 identical over 15 bases. Germline-derived CDR1 and CDR2 are DFQATT and SNEGSKA (reference sequence). The CDR3 runs to 16 residues. CDR3 DNA sequence: TGCAGTGCACATCCGGGACTAGCGGGAGGATACAGTGAGCAGTTCTTC. It codes for CSAHPGLAGGYSEQFF.

With respect to this clonotype: Germline is not matched at one junction end, which may reflect a read error. The chain combines TRBV5-4 with TRBJ2-3; 9 positions agree with TRBD2. Germline CDR1 is SGHNT and CDR2 is YYREEE (reference sequence). This CDR3 has 17 residues. CDR3 bases: TGTGCCAGCAGTGTGGGACTAGCCGGGGGAGGTAGAGATACGCAGGATTTT. Residues: CASSVGLAGGGRDTQDF.

The chain joins TRBV6-2 or TRBV6-3 to TRBJ1-1, with D hard to call. V shed 7 bases and J shed 6 bases, with 12 bases lying between them. Germline lookup yields CDR1 MNHEY and CDR2 SVGEGT. This CDR3 comprises 12 residues. As DNA, the CDR3 is TGTGCCAGCAATCGAGACTACGCTGAAGCTTTCTTT. It yields the protein CASNRDYAEAFF.

The chain joins TRBV29-1 to TRBJ2-7; the match to TRBD1 covers 7 bases. After removal of 4 bases from V and 12 bases from J, the junction contained 18 bases not matched to a gene. Germline CDR1 reads SQVTM; CDR2 reads ANQGSEA. The CDR3 extends over 14 amino acids. The CDR3 reads CSVVPGRGCSQLYF. The CDR3, as DNA: TGCAGCGTTGTCCCGGGCAGGGGGTGTAGCCAGCTGTACTTC.